This TCR beta chain is drawn from a study of cytomegalovirus exposure and HLA in healthy donors. Study-level background: The Caucasian-associated ancestry cluster contained 81% of the 398 genotyped donors.

This clone was seen a few times. Its specificity is not known. The PCR used 60 Vbeta and 13 Jbeta primers. Method: immunoSEQ multiplex PCR; TCRdb's copy keeps in-frame clones and lacks some. The table records some 98,000 clones, over 70% of them present only once. Broader study findings: Previous analysis showed most TCR beta V segments were productive about 90% or about 30% of the time. Highly shared sequence variants in one cluster were likely a sequencing artifact.

The sequence was obtained from a man aged 18 to 29 in good health and CMV-seropositive. Sequencing was done on a sample of PBMCs.

This CDR3 is CASSQEKLRTDTQYF. The CDR3 nucleotides are TGCGCCAGCAGCCAAGAAAAGCTTCGCACAGATACGCAGTATTTT. The chain is built from TRBV4-1 and TRBJ2-3; D not resolved. The V end was cut by 0 bases, the J end by 1 base, with 8 bases between. This CDR3 spans 15 amino acids. Per the germline V gene, CDR1 is MGHRA and CDR2 is YSYEKL.